Shown below are 30 T cell receptor beta chains from a single sample sequenced in a study of T cells after yellow fever vaccination. TCRdb recomputed calls from the 5' RACE reads with MiXCR, one row per CDR3 protein. The sample shows 15,000 or so distinct CDR3 sequences, 7.3% of them seen only once. The sequencing here drew on PBMCs, either bulk or a sorted T-cell subset (CD4+, CD8+, memory, or dextramer-sorted; not recorded which), taken on the day of the yellow fever booster vaccination. The origin of the receptors is a man aged 18 to 30 who received the YFV17D yellow fever vaccine.

CDR3 sequence (DNA): TGTGCCAGCAGCTTCATGGGACAGGGGGCGAATGAGCAGTTCTTC. It codes for CASSFMGQGANEQFF. The genes are TRBV7-2 and TRBJ2-1, with 12 bases matching TRBD1. The CDR3 covers 15 residues. Germline V gives CDR1 SGHTA, CDR2 FQGNSA. V was clipped by 3 bases and J by 7 bases; unmatched bases: 4. The full variable domain, its missing parts supplied by reference TRBV7-2 and TRBJ2-1, is GAGVSQSPSNKVTEKGKDVELRCDPISGHTALYWYRQSLGQGLEFLIYFQGNSAPDKSGLPSDRFSAERTGGSVSTLTIQRTQQEDSAVYLCASSFMGQGANEQFFGPGTRLTVL.

This clonotype counts as medium-sized. This chain links TRBV7-2 with TRBJ2-1, with D hard to call. V was shortened by 0 bases and J by 7 bases, with 16 bases between the two germline ends. Germline-derived CDR1 and CDR2 are SGHTA and FQGNSA. The CDR3 covers 16 residues. DNA of the CDR3: TGTGCCAGCAGCTTAGCCCGTCTAGAAGGTGAGAATGAGCAGTTCTTC. Translation: CASSLARLEGENEQFF. The full variable domain, its missing parts supplied by reference TRBV7-2 and TRBJ2-1, is GAGVSQSPSNKVTEKGKDVELRCDPISGHTALYWYRQSLGQGLEFLIYFQGNSAPDKSGLPSDRFSAERTGGSVSTLTIQRTQQEDSAVYLCASSLARLEGENEQFFGPGTRLTVL.

This clonotype is medium-sized within its sample. The chain combines TRBV5-6 with TRBJ2-1; D remains unclear. Per germline, CDR1 SGHDT and CDR2 YYEEEE. The CDR3 contains 11 residues. Trimming took off 6 bases at V and 5 bases at J, with 6 bases between the two ends. The DNA for the CDR3 is TGTGCCAGCACCAAGAACAATGAGCAGTTCTTC. It codes for CASTKNNEQFF.

This clonotype showed up many times. This chain connects TRBV2 to TRBJ1-2, with D unclear. V dropped 7 bases and J dropped 5 bases, with 11 bases sitting between them. CDR1 and CDR2 from the germline V gene are SNHLY and FYNNEI. The CDR3 extends over 12 amino acids. The DNA for the CDR3 is TGTGCCAGCAAGGCAGTTGATTATGGCTACACCTTC. It is translated as CASKAVDYGYTF.

In its sample, this clonotype was seen many times. CDR3 coding DNA: TGTGCCAGCAGCTTGGTTACGGGAAGGGATACGCAGTATTTT. Protein: CASSLVTGRDTQYF. The gene calls are TRBV5-4 and TRBJ2-3; TRBD2 is a possible D gene (5 bases). Germline CDR1 and CDR2: SGHNT and YYREEE (reference sequence). V lost 0 bases, J lost 6 bases, and 11 bases lay in between. The CDR3 is made up of 14 amino acids.

Relative to its sample, this clonotype is medium-sized. J is TRBJ1-2 and V is TRBV11-2; 8 positions match TRBD1. Germline CDR1 reads SGHAT; CDR2 reads FQNNGV. Germline trimming cut 4 bases from V and 7 bases from J; bases unmatched to any gene: 8. The CDR3 contains 14 residues. The CDR3, as DNA: TGTGCCAGCAGCTCCAACAGGGGGTACTCTGGCTACACCTTC. This translates into CASSSNRGYSGYTF.

There are many counts of this clonotype. This chain links TRBV19 with TRBJ1-5; possible D gene TRBD1, 6 bases. The CDR3 has 15 residues. The germline V and J ends were trimmed by 7 bases and 3 bases, with 16 bases remaining between them. Germline V CDR1 and CDR2: LNHDA, SQIVND (reference sequence). This CDR3 reads CASNPGGQPNQPQHF. As DNA, the CDR3 is TGTGCCAGTAACCCCGGGGGGCAGCCCAATCAGCCCCAGCATTTT. The full variable domain, rest sourced from reference TRBV19 and TRBJ1-5, is DGGITQSPKYLFRKEGQNVTLSCEQNLNHDAMYWYRQDPGQGLRLIYYSQIVNDFQKGDIAEGYSVSREKKESFPLTVTSAQKNPTAFYLCASNPGGQPNQPQHFGDGTRLSIL.

At least ten counts were recorded for this clonotype. The chain is built from TRBV9 and TRBJ1-2, with D tentatively TRBD1 (5 bases). Trimming shortened V by 1 base and J by 5 bases, and 15 bases separated the two germline ends. CDR3 length equals 15 residues. From germline, CDR1 is SGDLS and CDR2 YYNGEE. CDR3 amino acids: CASSVSPQAYYGYTF. The CDR3 bases are TGTGCCAGCAGCGTAAGCCCACAGGCGTATTATGGCTACACCTTC.

This clonotype appeared many times. The chain recombines TRBV20-1 with TRBJ2-1, with D uncertain. From germline, CDR1 is DFQATT and CDR2 SNEGSKA (reference sequence). This CDR3 comprises 15 residues. Trimming removed 1 base at V and 0 bases at J, with 10 bases between. The CDR3 here is CSARATRGSYNEQFF. The DNA of the CDR3 is TGCAGTGCTAGAGCAACCCGCGGCTCCTACAATGAGCAGTTCTTC.

By proportion, this clonotype is medium-sized. This chain joins TRBV24-1 and TRBJ2-1, with 10 bases that match TRBD2. V lost 4 bases and J lost 14; bases outside the gene matches: 4. The CDR3 has 12 residues. Germline V gene data show CDR1 as KGHDR and CDR2 as SFDVKD. In DNA, the CDR3 is TGTGCCACCAGTGACCCCGGGACTAGCGAGTTCTTC. Residues: CATSDPGTSEFF.

The sample holds many counts of this clonotype. The chain carries TRBV7-3 and TRBJ2-7, with 7 bases identical to TRBD1. This CDR3 comprises 15 residues. Germline assignment: CDR1 SGHTA and CDR2 FQGTGA. Germline trimming cut 3 bases from V and 4 bases from J; bases unmatched to any gene: 9. For the CDR3, the DNA is TGTGCCAGCAGCTTGGGCACAGGGGTCGGGTACGAGCAGTACTTC. Translation gives CASSLGTGVGYEQYF.

This clonotype was counted at least ten times. Its ends do not fully match the called genes, so a read error is possible. The chain recombines TRBV12-3 or TRBV12-4 with TRBJ2-1; a possible D gene is TRBD2 (6 bases). The CDR3 extends over 14 amino acids. CDR3 coding DNA: TGTGCCAGCAGTTTTGGAGGGGAGGACAATGAGCGGTTCTTC. Its translation: CASSFGGEDNERFF.

This clonotype was detected many times. The DNA for the CDR3 is TGCAGTGCTGGACAGGGGGCGTATGGCTACACCTTC. This codes for CSAGQGAYGYTF. The genes are TRBV20-1 and TRBJ1-2; 11 bases align to TRBD1. This CDR3 region has 12 residues. The J segment lost 5 bases and the V segment lost 5 bases, leaving 1 base of the junction unmatched. Germline V gene sequence: CDR1 DFQATT, CDR2 SNEGSKA (reference sequence).

This clonotype was recorded many times. The chain carries TRBV20-1 and TRBJ2-7, with D unresolved. With 1 base removed from V and 0 bases from J, the gap between germline ends came to 16 bases. CDR1 and CDR2 (germline): DFQATT, SNEGSKA (reference sequence). The length of the CDR3 is 16 residues. CDR3 in amino acids: CSARAAVDASSYEQYV. Written as DNA, the CDR3 is TGCAGTGCTAGAGCTGCCGTTGACGCTAGCTCCTACGAGCAGTACGTC.

This clonotype was observed at least ten times. This sequence joins TRBV7-9 and TRBJ2-1, with TRBD2 matching 7 bases. The CDR3 contains 15 residues. Trimming cost V 6 bases and J 4 bases; bases outside gene matches: 9. CDR1 is SEHNR and CDR2 is FQNEAQ in the germline V gene (reference sequence). The CDR3, as DNA: TGTGCCAGCAGTCAACAGCGGGGCCGGTACAATGAGCAGTTCTTC. It yields the protein CASSQQRGRYNEQFF.

By frequency in the sample, this clonotype is medium-sized (0.01 to 0.1%). The rearrangement uses TRBV20-1 and TRBJ1-5, with a weak D call TRBD1 (5 bases). The CDR3 totals 15 residues. V was clipped by 3 bases and J by 1 base, with 13 bases between them. Germline CDR1 DFQATT, CDR2 SNEGSKA (reference sequence). CDR3 nucleotides: TGCAGTGCTAGTCGAGTTGGGGGGAGCAATCAGCCCCAGCATTTT. Its translation: CSASRVGGSNQPQHF.

In this sample, this clonotype turned up many times. This chain links TRBV7-9 with TRBJ1-6; D may be TRBD1 (6 bases). Germline values: CDR1 SEHNR, CDR2 FQNEAQ (reference sequence). The V gene lost 5 bases and the J gene lost 7 bases, with 12 bases spanning the gap. The CDR3 is 14 amino acids. CDR3 region: CASSQGQGNSPLHF. In DNA form, the CDR3 reads TGTGCCAGCAGCCAGGGACAAGGAAATTCACCCCTCCACTTT.

Many counts were recorded for this clonotype. This chain uses TRBV4-2 with TRBJ2-1, with 9 bases aligning to TRBD2. This CDR3 contains 16 residues. Losses at the gene ends were 0 bases for V and 2 bases for J; bases not matched to a gene: 2. Germline CDR1 and CDR2: LGHNA and YNFKEQ. CDR3 in amino acids: CASSQDGGGAYNEQFF. DNA for the CDR3: TGTGCCAGCAGCCAAGACGGCGGGGGGGCCTACAATGAGCAGTTCTTC.

This clonotype was picked up many times. V gene TRBV2 combines with J gene TRBJ1-5; D unclear. Looked up from germline, CDR1 is SNHLY and CDR2 is FYNNEI. The CDR3 totals 16 residues. Trimming took 0 bases from V and 3 from J, leaving 12 bases between them. CDR3 sequence reads: CASSEADDAVNQPQHF. DNA of the CDR3: TGTGCCAGCAGTGAAGCCGACGACGCAGTCAATCAGCCCCAGCATTTT.

This clonotype ranks as medium-sized. The rearrangement joins TRBV6-5 to TRBJ1-1; D is possibly TRBD1 (5 bases). Germline V lookup: CDR1 MNHEY, CDR2 SVGAGI. Trimming took 2 bases from V and 0 from J, leaving 13 bases between them. This CDR3 is 16 amino acids long. CDR3 protein: CASSYATGGMNTEAFF. As DNA, the CDR3 is TGTGCCAGCAGTTACGCCACAGGTGGAATGAACACTGAAGCTTTCTTT.

This clonotype is medium-sized. The chain links TRBV25-1 to TRBJ1-1; unclear D gene. This CDR3 has 13 residues. The germline V gene encodes CDR1 MGHDK and CDR2 SYGVNS. With 7 bases removed from V and 3 bases from J, the gap between germline ends came to 12 bases. CDR3: CASIGREDTEAFF. CDR3 DNA: TGTGCCAGCATCGGGAGGGAGGACACTGAAGCTTTCTTT.

This clonotype is medium-sized (0.01 to 0.1%) by share. The DNA for the CDR3 is TGCGCCAGCAGCTTGGGGCCCGAGGCGGGGCCGGCTTTCTTT. Translation: CASSLGPEAGPAFF. This chain uses TRBV5-1 with TRBJ1-1; perhaps TRBD1 as D (5 bases). The CDR3 has 14 residues. Trimming took off 0 bases at V and 11 bases at J, with 17 bases between the two ends. Germline V gene lookup returns CDR1 SGHRS and CDR2 YFSETQ.

This clonotype was counted many times. The chain employs TRBV12-3 or TRBV12-4 and TRBJ1-6, with 9 positions matching TRBD1. With V trimmed by 5 bases and J by 7 bases, 15 bases remained unmatched. The CDR3 loop spans 18 amino acids. CDR3 loop: CASSAEKTGGYWNSPLHF. CDR3 coding DNA: TGTGCCAGCAGTGCAGAAAAGACAGGGGGGTATTGGAATTCACCCCTCCACTTT.

This clonotype is labeled medium-sized. The chain carries TRBV7-2 and TRBJ1-6; D remains unclear. Between the trimmed V and J ends, which lost 3 bases and 9 bases, there was a span of 15 bases. Germline CDR1 SGHTA, CDR2 FQGNSA. The CDR3 has 15 amino acids. CDR3 bases: TGTGCCAGCAGCTTGGGGTCAGTAGTAGTTTCACCCCTCCACTTT. The encoded protein is CASSLGSVVVSPLHF.

By proportion, this clonotype is medium-sized. The chain joins TRBV4-3 to TRBJ2-7; weak D call: TRBD2 (5 bases). The CDR3 has 15 amino acids. Trimming left V 3 bases short and J 1 base short, with 13 bases between. The germline CDR1 and CDR2 sequences are LGHNA and YSLEER. The CDR3 DNA reads as TGCGCCAGCAGCCAGGCCAGCGGTTGGTCCTACGAGCAGTACTTC. It codes for CASSQASGWSYEQYF.

This clonotype has ten or more counts. The chain employs TRBV7-9 and TRBJ1-2; perhaps TRBD1 as D (5 bases). V was cut by 3 bases and J by 8 bases, with 16 bases left in between. The CDR3 is 14 amino acids. Germline values: CDR1 SEHNR, CDR2 FQNEAQ (reference sequence). CDR3 nucleotides: TGTGCCAGCAGCTTCCGGGACCGAGAGTCAGGCTACACCTTC. The encoded protein is CASSFRDRESGYTF.

This clonotype has ten or more counts. The chain links TRBV7-9 to TRBJ1-5; D may be TRBD1 (6 bases). Germline V gene data show CDR1 as SEHNR and CDR2 as FQNEAQ (reference sequence). V lost 4 bases, J lost 0 bases, and 10 bases lay in between. The CDR3 length is 15 residues. The CDR3 DNA follows: TGTGCCAGCAGCTCGGGGACATTTAGCAATCAGCCCCAGCATTTT. Translation: CASSSGTFSNQPQHF.

This clonotype is labeled as medium-sized (0.01 to 0.1%). This chain links TRBV7-3 with TRBJ2-5, with TRBD2 as a possible D gene (5 bases). The CDR3 loop spans 14 amino acids. CDR1 SGHTA and CDR2 FQGTGA come from the germline V gene. Trimming shortened V by 2 bases and J by 3 bases, and 10 bases separated the two germline ends. In DNA form, the CDR3 reads TGTGCCAGCAGCTTAGATCGGGGTAAAGAGACCCAGTACTTC. This encodes CASSLDRGKETQYF.

The chain employs TRBV10-2 and TRBJ1-5; D perhaps matches TRBD1 (6 bases). CDR3 size: 12 residues. CDR1 is WSHSY and CDR2 is SAAADI in the germline V gene. V lost 8 bases to trimming and J lost 6 bases, with 11 bases between them. The CDR3: CASQTGTQPQHF. The CDR3 DNA reads as TGCGCCAGCCAGACAGGAACTCAGCCCCAGCATTTT.

This clonotype appeared many times. The CDR3 DNA sequence: TGTGCCAGCAGCCCATCTGGACTGTACCTCCGGGGGACCCAGTACTTC. Protein: CASSPSGLYLRGTQYF. The rearrangement uses TRBV7-9 and TRBJ2-5, with D tentatively TRBD2 (5 bases). CDR1 and CDR2 from the germline V gene are SEHNR and FQNEAQ (reference sequence). The CDR3 sequence is 16 residues long. V was clipped by 5 bases and J by 7 bases, with 23 bases between them. Full variable domain (remainder filled in from reference TRBV7-9 and TRBJ2-5): DTGVSQNPRHKITKRGQNVTFRCDPISEHNRLYWYRQTLGQGPEFLTYFQNEAQLEKSRLLSDRFSAERPKGSFSTLEIQRTEQGDSAMYLCASSPSGLYLRGTQYFGPGTRLLVL.